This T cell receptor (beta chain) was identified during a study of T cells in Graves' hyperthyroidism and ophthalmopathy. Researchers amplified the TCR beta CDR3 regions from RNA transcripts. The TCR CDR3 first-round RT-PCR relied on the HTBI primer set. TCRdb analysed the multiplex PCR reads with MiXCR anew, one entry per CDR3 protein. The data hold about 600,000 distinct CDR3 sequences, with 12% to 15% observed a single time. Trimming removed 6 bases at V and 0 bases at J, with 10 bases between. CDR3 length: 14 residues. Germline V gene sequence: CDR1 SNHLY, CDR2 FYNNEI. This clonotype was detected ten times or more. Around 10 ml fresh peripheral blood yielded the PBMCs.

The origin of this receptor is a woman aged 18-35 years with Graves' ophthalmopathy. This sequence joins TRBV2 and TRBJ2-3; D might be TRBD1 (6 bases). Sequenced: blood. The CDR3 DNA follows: TGTGCCAGCAGCCGGACAGATAGCACAGATACGCAGTATTTT. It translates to CASSRTDSTDTQYF. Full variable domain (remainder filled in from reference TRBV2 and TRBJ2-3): EPEVTQTPSHQVTQMGQEVILRCVPISNHLYFYWYRQILGQKVEFLVSFYNNEISEKSEIFDDQFSVERPDGSNFTLKIRSTKLEDSAMYFCASSRTDSTDTQYFGPGTRLTVL.